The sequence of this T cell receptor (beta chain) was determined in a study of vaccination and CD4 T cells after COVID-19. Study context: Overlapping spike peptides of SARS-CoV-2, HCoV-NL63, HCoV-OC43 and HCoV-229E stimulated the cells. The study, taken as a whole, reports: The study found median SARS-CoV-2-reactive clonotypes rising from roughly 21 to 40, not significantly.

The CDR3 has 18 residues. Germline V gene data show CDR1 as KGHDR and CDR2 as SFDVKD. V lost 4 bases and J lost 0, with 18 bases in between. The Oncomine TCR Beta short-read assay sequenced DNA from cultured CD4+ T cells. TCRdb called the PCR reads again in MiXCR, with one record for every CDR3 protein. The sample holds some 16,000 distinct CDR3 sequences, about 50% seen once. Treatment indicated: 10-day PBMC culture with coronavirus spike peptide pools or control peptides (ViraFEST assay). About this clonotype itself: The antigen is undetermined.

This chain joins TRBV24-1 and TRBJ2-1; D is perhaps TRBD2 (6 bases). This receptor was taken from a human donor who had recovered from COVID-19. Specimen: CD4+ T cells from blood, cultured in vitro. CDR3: CATSDPTFGEVSYNEQFF. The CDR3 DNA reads TGTGCCACCAGTGACCCGACCTTTGGGGAGGTCTCCTACAATGAGCAGTTCTTC.